This TCR beta chain was sequenced for a study of blood T cell repertoires in COVID-19. On the study more broadly: Some COVID-19 samples were acute and others convalescent; all came from the United States, Italy and Spain. PBMCs, B-cell-depleted T cells, or T cells provided the cDNA or gDNA that made up the material.

The CDR3 has 13 amino acids. From germline, CDR1 is SGHRS and CDR2 YFSETQ. Trimming took off 0 bases at V and 8 bases at J, with 11 bases between the two ends. As originally analysed: Quantification of nucleated cells was approximated via reference gene primer amplification. Only in-frame clones appear in the TCRdb table, and some are missing; sequencing was by immunoSEQ multiplex PCR. From that table come the V and J calls and clone size; the DNA was used to work out D and trimming. The sample lists 110,000 to 150,000 clones; 70% to 90% were seen once. Sequencing was done on a sample of peripheral blood. The V gene is TRBV5-1, the J gene TRBJ1-1; unclear D gene. The clonotype comes from a woman of 80 years or more with acute or convalescent COVID-19. The CDR3 DNA reads TGCGCCAGCAGCTTGGTCGCGGGAGCCGAAGCTTTCTTT. Its protein product is CASSLVAGAEAFF.